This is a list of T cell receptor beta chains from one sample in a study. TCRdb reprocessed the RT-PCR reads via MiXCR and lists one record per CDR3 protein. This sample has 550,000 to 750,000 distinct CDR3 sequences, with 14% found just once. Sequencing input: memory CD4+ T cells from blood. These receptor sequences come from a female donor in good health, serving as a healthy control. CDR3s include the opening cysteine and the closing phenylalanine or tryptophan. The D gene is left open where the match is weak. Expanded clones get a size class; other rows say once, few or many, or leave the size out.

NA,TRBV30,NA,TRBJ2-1,TGTGCCTGGAGTGCAGCCCTGAATGAGCAGTTCTTC,CAWSAALNEQFF
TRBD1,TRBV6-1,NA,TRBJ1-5,TGTGCCAGCAGTGCGTTACCGGGACAGGGCCCGACGGGTCAGCCCCAGCATTTT,CASSALPGQGPTGQPQHF
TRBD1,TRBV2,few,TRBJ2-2,TGTGCCAGCAGTCAGCAGGTGGGACAGGGCGTAGAGCTGTTTTTT,CASSQQVGQGVELFF
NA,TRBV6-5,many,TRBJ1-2,TGTGCCAGCAGCATCCCAGGGTATGGCTACACCTTC,CASSIPGYGYTF
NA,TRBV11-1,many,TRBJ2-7,TGTGCCAGCAGCTCCGGGACACGGTCCCGCGAGCAGTACTTC,CASSSGTRSREQYF
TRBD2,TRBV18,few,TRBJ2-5,TGTGCCAGCTCACCGTCCGGGAGCGGAGCGGGGGAGACCCAGTACTTC,CASSPSGSGAGETQYF
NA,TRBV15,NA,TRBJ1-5,TGTGCCACCAGCCGAACGGGGGGCTCGGGCAGTCAGCCCCAGCATTTT,CATSRTGGSGSQPQHF
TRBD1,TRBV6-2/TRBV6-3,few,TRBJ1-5,TGTGCCAGCTATCACAGGGGATCCCCCCACCAGCCCCAGCATTTT,CASYHRGSPHQPQHF
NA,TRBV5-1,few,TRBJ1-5,TGCGCCAGCAGCTTGGGCCCCGTGGCAAGCAATCAGCCCCAGCATTTT,CASSLGPVASNQPQHF
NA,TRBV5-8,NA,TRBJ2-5,TGTGCCAGCAGTCTTAGGACCCAAGAGACCCAGTACTTC,CASSLRTQETQYF
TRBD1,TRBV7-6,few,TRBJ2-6,TGTGCCAGCAGCTTCGGGACAGGGCTAGCTGGGGCCAACGTCCTGACTTTC,CASSFGTGLAGANVLTF
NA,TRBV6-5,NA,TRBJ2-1,TGTGCCAGCACCCCAACAGAGGGCTCCTACAATGAGCAGTTCTTC,CASTPTEGSYNEQFF
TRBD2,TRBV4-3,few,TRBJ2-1,TGCGCCAGCAGCCAAGTTATAGTTGGGGGGGGTTCCTACAATGAGCAGTTCTTC,CASSQVIVGGGSYNEQFF
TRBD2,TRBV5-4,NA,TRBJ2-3,TGTACCAGCAGCTCTACGAGCGGGGGGTTCACAGATACGCAGTATTTT,CTSSSTSGGFTDTQYF
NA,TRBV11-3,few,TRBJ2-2,TGTGCCAGCAGCACACGTAGTACCGGGGAGCTGTTTTTT,CASSTRSTGELFF
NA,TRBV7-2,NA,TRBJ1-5,TGTGCCAGCAGCTCGCAGGGGTGGGCTTCCAATCAGCCCCAGCATTTT,CASSSQGWASNQPQHF
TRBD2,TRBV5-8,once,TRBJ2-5,TGTGCCAGCAGGTTACCCCTAGGACTAGCGGGAGAGACCCAGTACTTC,CASRLPLGLAGETQYF
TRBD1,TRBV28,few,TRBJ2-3,TGTGCCAGCAGTTCCCCAGGTTCAGGGGGGTATTTT,CASSSPGSGGYF
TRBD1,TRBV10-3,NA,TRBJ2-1,TGTGCCACCATCTCCCGGACAGGGGATTACAATGAGCAGTTCTTC,CATISRTGDYNEQFF
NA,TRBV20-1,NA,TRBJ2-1,TGCAGTGCTAGAGTTCCTCTTTACTCCTACAATGAGCAGTTCTTC,CSARVPLYSYNEQFF
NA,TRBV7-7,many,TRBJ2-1,TGTGCTAGCAGCCCGGGACGGGACAATGAGCAGTTCTTC,CASSPGRDNEQFF
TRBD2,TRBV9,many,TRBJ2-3,TGTGCCAGCAGCGTGACTAGCGGCACAGATACGCAGTATTTT,CASSVTSGTDTQYF
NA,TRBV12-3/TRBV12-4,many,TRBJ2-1,TGTGCCAGCAGCCCAGCTCGGGGGAGCTCCTACAATGAGCAGTTCTTC,CASSPARGSSYNEQFF
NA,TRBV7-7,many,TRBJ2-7,TGTGCTAGCAGCTTACACAGGGAAAGCGAGCAGTACTTC,CASSLHRESEQYF
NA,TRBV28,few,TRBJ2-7,TGTGCCAGCAGTCGTCTAATCGGGACAAGGGATGTAGGGCAGTACTTC,CASSRLIGTRDVGQYF
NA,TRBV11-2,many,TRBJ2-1,TGTGCCAGCAGCGTTCAGAGCTCCTACAATGAGCAGTTCTTC,CASSVQSSYNEQFF
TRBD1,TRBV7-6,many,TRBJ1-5,TGTGCCAGCAGCTTAGGTGGCGGGACAGGGAGTCAGCCCCAGCATTTT,CASSLGGGTGSQPQHF
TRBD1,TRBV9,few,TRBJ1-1,TGTGCCAGCAGCGTAAGGGACAGCTTGAACACTGAAGCTTTCTTT,CASSVRDSLNTEAFF
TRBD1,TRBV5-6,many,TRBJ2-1,TGTGCCAGCAGCCGTATGACAGGGGGCTATGAGCAGTTCTTC,CASSRMTGGYEQFF
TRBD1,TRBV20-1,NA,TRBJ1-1,TGCAGTGCTACCCGAGGACAGGGCGGTGAAGCTTTCTTT,CSATRGQGGEAFF
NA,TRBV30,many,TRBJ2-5,TGTGCCTGGAGGGGACTTACCCTCCAAGAGACCCAGTACTTC,CAWRGLTLQETQYF
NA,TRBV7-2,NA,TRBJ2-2,TGTGCCAGCAGCTTAGCATGGAGCGGGGAGCTGTTTTTT,CASSLAWSGELFF
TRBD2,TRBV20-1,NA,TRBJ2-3,TGCAGCCCGAAGGCGGGAGAGGTAGATACGCAGTATTTT,CSPKAGEVDTQYF
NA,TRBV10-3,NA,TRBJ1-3,TGTGCCATCAAGGGGAGTGGAAACACCATATATTTT,CAIKGSGNTIYF